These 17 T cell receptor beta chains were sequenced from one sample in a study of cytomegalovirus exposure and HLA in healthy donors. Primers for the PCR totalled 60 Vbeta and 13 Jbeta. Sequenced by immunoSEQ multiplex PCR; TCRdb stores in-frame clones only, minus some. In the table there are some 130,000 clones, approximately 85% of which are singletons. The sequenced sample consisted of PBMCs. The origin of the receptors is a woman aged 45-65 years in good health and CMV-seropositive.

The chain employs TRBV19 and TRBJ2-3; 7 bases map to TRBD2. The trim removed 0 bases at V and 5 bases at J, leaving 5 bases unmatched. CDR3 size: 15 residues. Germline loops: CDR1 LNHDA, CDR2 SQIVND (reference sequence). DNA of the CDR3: TGTGCCAGTAGTATAGAGGGGGAGGGTAGAGATACGCAGTATTTT. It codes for CASSIEGEGRDTQYF. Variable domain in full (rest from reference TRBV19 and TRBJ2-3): DGGITQSPKYLFRKEGQNVTLSCEQNLNHDAMYWYRQDPGQGLRLIYYSQIVNDFQKGDIAEGYSVSREKKESFPLTVTSAQKNPTAFYLCASSIEGEGRDTQYFGPGTRLTVL.

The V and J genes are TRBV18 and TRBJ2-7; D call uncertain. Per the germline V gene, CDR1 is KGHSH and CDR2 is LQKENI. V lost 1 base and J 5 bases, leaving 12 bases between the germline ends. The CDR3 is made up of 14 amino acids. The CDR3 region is CASSPQAELHEQYF. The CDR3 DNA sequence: TGTGCCAGCTCACCACAGGCGGAATTACACGAGCAGTACTTC.

As DNA, the CDR3 is TGTGCCAGCAGTCTTGGAGGGATGCAGCCCCAGCATTTT. Translating it yields CASSLGGMQPQHF. The chain couples TRBV27 to TRBJ1-5; no reliable D call. Deletions cut 5 bases from V and 7 bases from J, with 12 bases between. Germline loops: CDR1 MNHEY, CDR2 SMNVEV (reference sequence). The CDR3 consists of 13 residues.

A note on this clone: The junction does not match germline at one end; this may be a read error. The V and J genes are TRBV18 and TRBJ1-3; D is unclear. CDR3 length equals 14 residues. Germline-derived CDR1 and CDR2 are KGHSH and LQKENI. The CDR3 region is CATSPANSGNTIYF. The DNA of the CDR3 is TGTGCCACCTCACCGGCAAACTCTGGAAACACCATATATTTT.

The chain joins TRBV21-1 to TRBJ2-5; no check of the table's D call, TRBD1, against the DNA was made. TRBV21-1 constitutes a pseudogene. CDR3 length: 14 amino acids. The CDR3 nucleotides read TGTGCCAGCAGCAAAGTTTCAGGTCAAGAGACCCAGTACTTC. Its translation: CASSKVSGQETQYF.

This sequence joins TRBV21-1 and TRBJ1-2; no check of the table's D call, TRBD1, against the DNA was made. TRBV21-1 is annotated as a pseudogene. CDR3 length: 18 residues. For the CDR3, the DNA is TGTGCCAGCAGCAAAGACCAGGACAGGGTGGGGGCAAACTTGGGCTACACCTTC. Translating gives CASSKDQDRVGANLGYTF.

CDR3 DNA: TGTGCCAGCAGCTTCTCACAGGGGATAGACGGCGGCTACACCTTC. Its translation: CASSFSQGIDGGYTF. The gene calls are TRBV7-2 and TRBJ1-2; 7 nucleotides agree with TRBD1. The V and J ends lost 3 bases and 8 bases, in that order; junction bases with no gene match: 12. The germline CDR1 and CDR2 sequences are SGHTA and FQGNSA. The CDR3 loop spans 15 amino acids.

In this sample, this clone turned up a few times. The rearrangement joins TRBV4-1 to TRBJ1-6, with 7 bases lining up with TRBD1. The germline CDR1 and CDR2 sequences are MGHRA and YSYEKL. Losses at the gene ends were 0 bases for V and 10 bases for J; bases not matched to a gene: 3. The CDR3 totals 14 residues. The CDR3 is CASSQEGTESPLHF. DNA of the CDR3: TGCGCCAGCAGCCAAGAAGGGACAGAATCACCCCTCCACTTT.

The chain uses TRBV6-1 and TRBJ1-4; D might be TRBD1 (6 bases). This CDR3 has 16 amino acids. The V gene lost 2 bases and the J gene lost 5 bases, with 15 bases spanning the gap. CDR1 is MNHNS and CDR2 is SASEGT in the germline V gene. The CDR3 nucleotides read TGTGCCAGCAGTGAACCAGTACAGGGCGCCAATGAAAAACTGTTTTTT. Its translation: CASSEPVQGANEKLFF.

In nucleotides, the CDR3 is TGTGCCAGTAGTTTTGGCCCTTTCGGGAAAGGGAGTAGGGACAATGAGCAGTTCTTC. Amino acids: CASSFGPFGKGSRDNEQFF. The chain has TRBV19 and TRBJ2-1; tentatively, D is TRBD2 (5 bases). CDR3 length equals 19 residues. Trimming cost V 5 bases and J 5 bases, with 28 bases left between them. Germline assignment: CDR1 LNHDA and CDR2 SQIVND (reference sequence).

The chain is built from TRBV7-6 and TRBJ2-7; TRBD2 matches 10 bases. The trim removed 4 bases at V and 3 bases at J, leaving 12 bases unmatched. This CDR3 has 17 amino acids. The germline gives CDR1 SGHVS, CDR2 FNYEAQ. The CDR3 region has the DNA TGTGCCAGCAGCTCAGCTTTAGCGGGGGGTCCTCACTACGAGCAGTACTTC. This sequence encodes CASSSALAGGPHYEQYF.

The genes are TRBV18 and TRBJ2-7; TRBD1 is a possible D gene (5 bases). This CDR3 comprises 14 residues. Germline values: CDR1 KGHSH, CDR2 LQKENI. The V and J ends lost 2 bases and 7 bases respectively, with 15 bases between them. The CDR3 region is CASSPSPGSWEQYF. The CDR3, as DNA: TGTGCCAGCTCACCATCACCAGGGTCGTGGGAGCAGTACTTC.

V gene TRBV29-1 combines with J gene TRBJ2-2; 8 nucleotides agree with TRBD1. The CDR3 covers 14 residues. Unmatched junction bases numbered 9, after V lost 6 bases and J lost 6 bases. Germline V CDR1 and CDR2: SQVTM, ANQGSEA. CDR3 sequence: CSVTGVHIPGELFF. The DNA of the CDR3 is TGCAGCGTGACAGGGGTTCATATCCCCGGGGAGCTGTTTTTT.

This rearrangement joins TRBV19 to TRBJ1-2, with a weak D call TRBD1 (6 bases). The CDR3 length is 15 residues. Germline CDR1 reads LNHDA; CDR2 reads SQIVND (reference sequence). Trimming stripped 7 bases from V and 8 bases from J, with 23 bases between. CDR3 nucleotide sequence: TGTGCCAGTACCCCCCCTGGCAACAGGGAGGGAGGCTACACCTTC. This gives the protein CASTPPGNREGGYTF. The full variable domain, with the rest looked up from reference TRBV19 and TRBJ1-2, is DGGITQSPKYLFRKEGQNVTLSCEQNLNHDAMYWYRQDPGQGLRLIYYSQIVNDFQKGDIAEGYSVSREKKESFPLTVTSAQKNPTAFYLCASTPPGNREGGYTFGSGTRLTVV.

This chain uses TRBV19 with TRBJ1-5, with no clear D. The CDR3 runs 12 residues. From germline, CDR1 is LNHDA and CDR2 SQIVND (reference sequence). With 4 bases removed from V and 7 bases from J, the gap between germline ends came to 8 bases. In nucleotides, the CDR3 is TGTGCCAGTAGTAGCACCCAGCAGCCCCAGCATTTT. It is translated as CASSSTQQPQHF.

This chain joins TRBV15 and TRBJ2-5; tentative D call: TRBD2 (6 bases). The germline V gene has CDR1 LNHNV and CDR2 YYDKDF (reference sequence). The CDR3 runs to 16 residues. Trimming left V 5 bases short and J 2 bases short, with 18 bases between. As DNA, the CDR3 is TGTGCCACCAGCTTAGGTCTGGGGGGATCACAAGAGACCCAGTACTTC. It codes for CATSLGLGGSQETQYF.

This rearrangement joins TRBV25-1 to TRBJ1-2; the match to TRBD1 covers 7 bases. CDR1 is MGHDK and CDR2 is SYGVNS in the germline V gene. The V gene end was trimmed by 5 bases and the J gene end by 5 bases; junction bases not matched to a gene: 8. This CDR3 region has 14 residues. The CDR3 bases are TGTGCCAGCAGTACGAGACAGGGCCGATATGGCTACACCTTC. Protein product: CASSTRQGRYGYTF.